Shown below are 28 T cell receptor beta chains from a single sample sequenced in a study of cytomegalovirus exposure and HLA in healthy donors. PCR was performed using 60 Vbeta and 13 Jbeta primers. TCRdb's table, derived via immunoSEQ multiplex PCR, lists solely in-frame clones and lacks some. Seen here are 72,000 or so clones, 70% to 80% observed once, and the top ten hold around 7.4%. What was sequenced was PBMCs. The receptors shown here come from a man aged 18 to 30 in good health and CMV-seropositive.

The chain couples TRBV30 to TRBJ2-7; the D gene is possibly TRBD1 (5 bases). This CDR3 comprises 15 residues. In germline, CDR1 is GTSNPN, CDR2 SVGIG (reference sequence). Trimming pared 5 bases from V and 0 bases from J, leaving 17 bases between. The CDR3 reads CAWGKIPDSSYEQYF. The CDR3 DNA reads TGTGCCTGGGGCAAGATCCCAGACAGCTCCTACGAGCAGTACTTC. Full variable domain (missing parts from reference TRBV30 and TRBJ2-7): SQTIHQWPATLVQPVGSPLSLECTVEGTSNPNLYWYRQAAGRGLQLLFYSVGIGQISSEVPQNLSASRPQDRQFILSSKKLLLSDSGFYLCAWGKIPDSSYEQYFGPGTRLTVT.

The chain carries TRBV4-1 and TRBJ1-5, with 7 positions matching TRBD1. The ends lost 1 base at V and 4 bases at J; junction bases unmatched: 7. This CDR3 is built from 16 residues. Germline V CDR1 and CDR2: MGHRA, YSYEKL. CDR3 region: CASSQAVVQGNQPQHF. As DNA, the CDR3 is TGCGCCAGCAGCCAAGCCGTCGTACAGGGGAATCAGCCCCAGCATTTT.

This chain connects TRBV6-4 to TRBJ2-1, with 8 bases identical to TRBD2. The germline CDR1 and CDR2 sequences are MRHNA and SNTAGT. Trimming cost V 6 bases and J 3 bases; bases outside gene matches: 7. The CDR3 is 15 amino acids. The CDR3 reads CASRDTSGNYNEQFF. DNA of the CDR3: TGTGCCAGCAGGGATACTAGCGGTAACTACAATGAGCAGTTCTTC.

The chain links TRBV6-5 to TRBJ1-1; 7 nucleotides line up with TRBD1. There are 13 residues in the CDR3. Germline values: CDR1 MNHEY, CDR2 SVGAGI. V dropped 8 bases and J dropped 1; count of bases not matched to a gene: 4. CDR3 sequence (DNA): TGTGCCAGCCGACGACAGGGGAACACTGAAGCTTTCTTT. Amino acids: CASRRQGNTEAFF.

V is TRBV29-1 and J is TRBJ1-2; D is uncertain. The CDR3 spans 9 residues. Germline values: CDR1 SQVTM, CDR2 ANQGSEA. The CDR3 DNA reads as TGCCGACGACTGGATGGCTACACCTTC. Amino acids: CRRLDGYTF.

Here the CDR3 reads CASSLLGAAEAFF. The DNA of the CDR3 is TGTGCCAGCAGTTTGCTAGGGGCAGCAGAAGCTTTCTTT. This chain uses TRBV27 with TRBJ1-1; a weak D match, TRBD1 (5 bases). Trimming removed 3 bases at V and 8 bases at J, with 13 bases between. There are 13 residues in the CDR3. From germline, CDR1 is MNHEY and CDR2 SMNVEV (reference sequence).

J is TRBJ1-5 and V is TRBV10-2; D is unresolved. The V gene lost 3 bases and the J gene lost 4 bases, with 13 bases spanning the gap. Germline values: CDR1 WSHSY, CDR2 SAAADI. This CDR3 is 15 amino acids long. As DNA, the CDR3 is TGCGCCAGCAGTGAAGGGAGAGGCAGGAATCAGCCCCAGCATTTT. Amino acids: CASSEGRGRNQPQHF.

Concerning this clone: A read error is likely, as this CDR3 ends without the conserved phenylalanine or tryptophan. V is TRBV29-1 and J is TRBJ1-4; D call uncertain. This CDR3 region has 12 residues. The V gene lost 5 bases and the J gene lost 4 bases, with 8 bases spanning the gap. Germline V lookup: CDR1 SQVTM, CDR2 ANQGSEA. The CDR3: CSVKAINEKLFV. The CDR3 region has the DNA TGCAGCGTTAAAGCCATTAATGAAAAACTGTTTGTT.

The V gene is TRBV6-6, the J gene TRBJ2-7; 11 positions agree with TRBD2. V was clipped by 6 bases and J by 4 bases; unmatched bases: 8. CDR1 and CDR2 from the germline V gene are MNHNY and SVGAGI (reference sequence). This CDR3 region has 15 residues. The CDR3 bases are TGTGCCAGCAGAGACGCTAGCGGGGGGCGATACGAGCAGTACTTC. It is translated as CASRDASGGRYEQYF.

The chain is built from TRBV28 and TRBJ1-1; 8 bases are a match to TRBD1. Trimming at V came to 4 bases and at J to 5 bases, leaving 6 bases not matched to a gene. CDR1 is MDHEN and CDR2 is SYDVKM in the germline V gene. The CDR3 spans 14 residues. CDR3 protein: CASSSYRGKTEAFF. DNA of the CDR3: TGTGCCAGCAGTTCCTACAGGGGGAAGACTGAAGCTTTCTTT.

This clone appeared a few times. V gene TRBV7-8 combines with J gene TRBJ2-1, with a weak D call TRBD2 (5 bases). This CDR3 has 13 residues. Trimming removed 8 bases from V and 6 bases from J, with 14 bases in between. The germline V gene encodes CDR1 SGHVS and CDR2 FQNEAQ. The CDR3 spells CASRDQAGNEQFF. The CDR3 DNA follows: TGTGCCAGCCGGGATCAAGCAGGCAATGAGCAGTTCTTC.

V gene TRBV2 combines with J gene TRBJ2-7; 9 bases fit TRBD1. CDR3 size: 16 residues. The V and J ends lost 5 bases and 2 bases, in that order; junction bases with no gene match: 10. Germline V gives CDR1 SNHLY, CDR2 FYNNEI. CDR3: CASSPLSGTGTYEQYF. In DNA form, the CDR3 reads TGTGCCAGCAGTCCACTCAGCGGGACAGGGACCTACGAGCAGTACTTC.

The V gene is TRBV30, the J gene TRBJ2-7, with TRBD1 identical over 11 bases. V was clipped by 1 base and J by 6 bases; unmatched bases: 17. Germline V CDR1 and CDR2: GTSNPN, SVGIG (reference sequence). The CDR3 runs to 18 residues. The CDR3, as DNA: TGTGCCTGGAGTGCATGGGGGGGAGGACAGGGGGCGCGAGGCGAGCAGTACTTC. It is translated as CAWSAWGGGQGARGEQYF.

This clone occurred once. The chain couples TRBV4-2 to TRBJ1-5; a weak D match, TRBD1 (6 bases). V was shortened by 1 base and J by 4 bases, with 11 bases between the two germline ends. This CDR3 contains 15 residues. Germline assignment: CDR1 LGHNA and CDR2 YNFKEQ. In DNA, the CDR3 is TGTGCCAGCAGCCAAGTTCTTCAGGGGAATCAGCCCCAGCATTTT. The encoded protein is CASSQVLQGNQPQHF.

This chain joins TRBV5-1 and TRBJ1-1, with 9 bases identical to TRBD1. The V gene's germline CDR1 is SGHRS and CDR2 YFSETQ. Trimming cost V 10 bases and J 2 bases; bases outside gene matches: 15. The CDR3 totals 16 residues. DNA for the CDR3: TGCGCCTCAGCTTATGGAGACAGGGGGGGAAACACTGAAGCTTTCTTT. Translated, it gives CASAYGDRGGNTEAFF.

In this sample, this clone turned up a few times. CDR3 loop: CAWRPQGTSYEQYF. DNA for the CDR3: TGTGCCTGGCGGCCCCAGGGAACATCCTACGAGCAGTACTTC. J is TRBJ2-7 and V is TRBV30, with D perhaps matching TRBD1 (5 bases). This CDR3 has 14 amino acids. V was cut by 5 bases and J by 1 base, with 15 bases left in between. Per the germline V gene, CDR1 is GTSNPN and CDR2 is SVGIG (reference sequence).

This clone was seen a few times. V usage is TRBV4-2 and J usage is TRBJ2-6; TRBD1 aligns across 10 bases. Trimming removed 5 bases from V and 0 bases from J; junction bases left unmatched: 4. This CDR3 has 17 residues. Germline V gene sequence: CDR1 LGHNA, CDR2 YNFKEQ. CDR3 sequence: CASSETGGLSGANVLTF. In DNA, the CDR3 is TGTGCCAGCAGCGAGACAGGGGGCCTCTCTGGGGCCAACGTCCTGACTTTC.

CDR3: CASDDSTGSSYEQYF. The CDR3 coding sequence is TGTGCCAGCGATGACTCGACAGGCAGCTCCTACGAGCAGTACTTC. V usage is TRBV25-1 and J usage is TRBJ2-7; maybe TRBD1 (6 bases). Germline assignment: CDR1 MGHDK and CDR2 SYGVNS. This CDR3 region has 15 residues. The V gene lost 8 bases and the J gene lost 0 bases, with 17 bases spanning the gap.

The sample holds a few counts of this clone. This chain joins TRBV19 and TRBJ1-1, with a possible D match to TRBD1 (5 bases). The germline V gene has CDR1 LNHDA and CDR2 SQIVND (reference sequence). With 8 bases removed from V and 3 bases from J, the gap between germline ends came to 13 bases. The CDR3 consists of 13 residues. CDR3 sequence: CASGLGRDTEAFF. Here the CDR3 DNA reads TGTGCCAGTGGTCTTGGCAGGGACACTGAAGCTTTCTTT.

V gene TRBV2 combines with J gene TRBJ1-1; 7 nucleotides line up with TRBD1. Germline values: CDR1 SNHLY, CDR2 FYNNEI. This CDR3 spans 13 amino acids. V shed 8 bases, J shed 1 base, and the junction held 4 bases outside the gene matches. The CDR3 bases are TGTGCCAGCTCGGGACAGTCGAACACTGAAGCTTTCTTT. Translating gives CASSGQSNTEAFF. The full variable domain, with the rest looked up from reference TRBV2 and TRBJ1-1, is EPEVTQTPSHQVTQMGQEVILRCVPISNHLYFYWYRQILGQKVEFLVSFYNNEISEKSEIFDDQFSVERPDGSNFTLKIRSTKLEDSAMYFCASSGQSNTEAFFGQGTRLTVV.

The sample holds a few counts of this clone. The chain uses TRBV5-1 and TRBJ2-5; 10 nucleotides line up with TRBD1. Germline CDR1 and CDR2: SGHRS and YFSETQ. CDR3 size: 13 residues. V was pared by 4 bases and J by 5 bases, with 2 bases of the junction left unmatched. The CDR3 DNA sequence: TGCGCCAGCAGCGCGGGACAGGGGGAGACCCAGTACTTC. Its protein is CASSAGQGETQYF. The variable domain in full, completed from reference TRBV5-1 and TRBJ2-5, reads KAGVTQTPRYLIKTRGQQVTLSCSPISGHRSVSWYQQTPGQGLQFLFEYFSETQRNKGNFPGRFSGRQFSNSRSEMNVSTLELGDSALYLCASSAGQGETQYFGPGTRLLVL.

Remarks on this clone: The sample carries other DNA sequences with the same CDR3. V and J are TRBV4-2 and TRBJ2-1, with 10 bases matching TRBD2. V dropped 3 bases and J dropped 4; count of bases not matched to a gene: 6. The CDR3 is 16 amino acids. CDR1 is LGHNA, CDR2 YNFKEQ, per germline. CDR3 nucleotides: TGTGCCAGCAGCCAGGACTTAGCGGGGGGTTACAATGAGCAGTTCTTC. Encoded protein: CASSQDLAGGYNEQFF.

This chain joins TRBV25-1 and TRBJ2-7; possibly TRBD1 for D (5 bases). The CDR3 is 13 amino acids. Trimming stripped 6 bases from V and 7 bases from J, with 16 bases between. Germline V CDR1 and CDR2: MGHDK, SYGVNS. CDR3 in DNA: TGTGCCAGCAGCCCCAGGGATTCAAAGGAGCAGTACTTC. It specifies CASSPRDSKEQYF.

The genes are TRBV29-1 and TRBJ1-5; D not resolved. Germline loops: CDR1 SQVTM, CDR2 ANQGSEA. V shed 4 bases and J shed 6 bases, with 10 bases lying between them. The CDR3 is 12 amino acids. The CDR3 DNA is TGCAGCGTTGCTGAGTTTGGTCAGCCCCAGCATTTT. Amino acids: CSVAEFGQPQHF.

This chain links TRBV28 with TRBJ1-5; possibly TRBD1 for D (5 bases). Germline-derived CDR1 and CDR2 are MDHEN and SYDVKM. This CDR3 region has 15 residues. Deletions cut 7 bases from V and 1 base from J, with 14 bases between. In DNA, the CDR3 is TGTGCCAGCACCTCTCGGGGGGTAAGCAATCAGCCCCAGCATTTT. Its protein is CASTSRGVSNQPQHF. Looking up the rest from reference TRBV28 and TRBJ1-5 gives the full variable domain: DVKVTQSSRYLVKRTGEKVFLECVQDMDHENMFWYRQDPGLGLRLIYFSYDVKMKEKGDIPEGYSVSREKKERFSLILESASTNQTSMYLCASTSRGVSNQPQHFGDGTRLSIL.

The chain carries TRBV19 and TRBJ1-2; possible D gene TRBD1, 5 bases. Germline V gene lookup returns CDR1 LNHDA and CDR2 SQIVND (reference sequence). Trimming took off 7 bases at V and 0 bases at J, with 9 bases between the two ends. The CDR3 runs to 13 residues. The CDR3 coding sequence is TGTGCCAGTAACCCAGGGTCTAACTATGGCTACACCTTC. This translates into CASNPGSNYGYTF.

The chain is built from TRBV7-8 and TRBJ1-3, with 8 bases lining up with TRBD1. The CDR3 totals 16 residues. Germline-derived CDR1 and CDR2 are SGHVS and FQNEAQ. Trimming removed 8 bases from V and 0 bases from J; junction bases left unmatched: 9. The CDR3 DNA reads TGTGCCAGCGGCCGGGACAGGCAAAGCTCTGGAAACACCATATATTTT. Translating gives CASGRDRQSSGNTIYF.

The chain is built from TRBV21-1 and TRBJ2-6; TRBD1, the table's D call, was not compared with the DNA. TRBV21-1 is a pseudogene. CDR3 length: 17 residues. CDR3 DNA: TGTGCCAGCAAGTTAACAGTTGAATGTGGTGGGGCCAACGTCCTGACTTTC. Translated, it gives CASKLTVECGGANVLTF.